This T cell receptor (beta chain) was identified in a study of T cell responses to AZD1222 COVID-19 vaccine. The CDR3 contains 14 residues. Trimming left V 2 bases short and J 6 bases short, with 10 bases between. Germline V gives CDR1 WNHNN, CDR2 SYGVQD (reference sequence). Data came from immunoSEQ multiplex PCR; TCRdb stores just in-frame clones and leaves some out. The data contain about 160,000 clones, just over 90% of them singletons. V gene TRBV10-1 combines with J gene TRBJ1-4, with D hard to call. The source of this sequence is an adult who received the AZD1222 COVID-19 vaccine. The sample consisted of peripheral blood, taken 28 days after the second AZD1222 dose. The CDR3 DNA follows: TGCGCCAGCAGTGAGGGCCAGTTCGATGAAAAACTGTTTTTT. Amino acid sequence: CASSEGQFDEKLFF.